A single sample is the source of the 25 T cell receptor beta chains below, sequenced in a study of Ad26.COV2.S vaccination and SARS-CoV-2 variants. The treatment: 19 received Ad26.COV2.S at low or high dose, single or two shots; roughly 5 received placebo; per-sample allocation not given. Sampling occurred on day 63 after the first vaccine or placebo injection. The table came from immunoSEQ multiplex PCR; TCRdb's copy has only in-frame clones and leaves some out. The sample includes roughly 680,000 clones, roughly 90% of them seen just once. Sequences were derived from peripheral blood, sampled in a trial of Ad26.COV2.S vaccine versus placebo. The receptor source for this set is a person aged 18 to 65 who received the Ad26.COV2.S COVID-19 vaccine or a placebo.

The gene calls are TRBV5-1 and TRBJ1-2; 9 bases line up with TRBD1. The CDR3 length is 14 residues. Germline-derived CDR1 and CDR2 are SGHRS and YFSETQ. V lost 1 base to trimming and J lost 6 bases; unmatched junction nucleotides: 4. For the CDR3, the DNA is TGCGCCAGCAGCTTGTGGGGACAGGGTGATGGCTACACCTTC. Protein sequence: CASSLWGQGDGYTF.

The rearrangement joins TRBV30 to TRBJ2-3, with D possibly being TRBD1 or TRBD2 (5 bases each). Trimming pared 1 base from V and 2 bases from J, leaving 25 bases between. Germline V gene lookup returns CDR1 GTSNPN and CDR2 SVGIG (reference sequence). The length of the CDR3 is 19 residues. In DNA, the CDR3 is TGTGCCTGGAGTGCCGGGACCTCCAAAACACGCCGTTCCACAGATACGCAGTATTTT. Its translation: CAWSAGTSKTRRSTDTQYF.

This chain links TRBV5-4 with TRBJ2-7; 8 bases line up with TRBD2. CDR1 SGHNT and CDR2 YYREEE come from the germline V gene (reference sequence). Trimming removed 4 bases from V and 0 bases from J; junction bases left unmatched: 6. CDR3 length equals 15 residues. For the CDR3, the DNA is TGTGCCAGCAGCCCCAGCGGGAGTCCCTCCTACGAGCAGTACTTC. Translating gives CASSPSGSPSYEQYF.

The chain carries TRBV6-2 or TRBV6-3 and TRBJ2-7; 14 bases are shared with TRBD2. The CDR3 is made up of 19 amino acids. With V trimmed by 0 bases and J by 0 bases, 7 bases remained unmatched. CDR1 is MNHEY, CDR2 SVGEGT, per germline. The CDR3 sequence: CASSYSTSGGVILSYEQYF. DNA of the CDR3: TGTGCCAGCAGTTACTCGACTAGCGGGGGGGTAATCCTCTCCTACGAGCAGTACTTC.

This rearrangement joins TRBV29-1 to TRBJ1-1; 9 bases fit TRBD1. From germline, CDR1 is SQVTM and CDR2 ANQGSEA. V shed 7 bases and J 4 bases; nucleotides not matched to a gene: 13. The CDR3 consists of 15 residues. The CDR3 loop reads CSAGGYRGRGTEAFF. The DNA for the CDR3 is TGCAGCGCCGGGGGTTACAGGGGGCGAGGCACTGAAGCTTTCTTT.

This chain joins TRBV24-1 and TRBJ2-5; D is unresolved. This CDR3 has 15 amino acids. V lost 3 bases and J 5 bases, leaving 15 bases between the germline ends. Germline values: CDR1 KGHDR, CDR2 SFDVKD. CDR3 bases: TGTGCCACCAGTGATCTCTCGGGTCCTGGGGAGACCCAGTACTTC. Translation: CATSDLSGPGETQYF.

A few counts support this clone. The J gene is TRBJ2-3, the V gene TRBV24-1, with 9 positions matching TRBD2. Germline CDR1 and CDR2: KGHDR and SFDVKD. The CDR3 is 15 amino acids. V lost 4 bases, J lost 0 bases, and 1 base stayed unmatched. The CDR3 region is CATSELAGSTDTQYF. The CDR3 nucleotides are TGTGCCACCAGTGAGCTAGCGGGAAGCACAGATACGCAGTATTTT.

Regarding this clone: Other DNA sequences in the sample encode the same CDR3. The chain uses TRBV4-2 and TRBJ2-3; 8 nucleotides line up with TRBD2. V shed 1 base, J shed 0 bases, and the junction held 6 bases outside the gene matches. The germline CDR1 and CDR2 sequences are LGHNA and YNFKEQ. This CDR3 has 17 amino acids. The CDR3 sequence: CASSQVGLAGSTDTQYF. In DNA, the CDR3 is TGTGCCAGCAGCCAAGTAGGTCTAGCGGGTAGCACAGATACGCAGTATTTT.

The V call is TRBV6-5, the J call TRBJ1-1; D is uncertain. There are 13 residues in the CDR3. V was trimmed by 8 bases and J by 0 bases, leaving 10 bases between them. Germline lookup yields CDR1 MNHEY and CDR2 SVGAGI. CDR3 bases: TGTGCCAGCGGAGGTGAAGTGAACACTGAAGCTTTCTTT. Protein product: CASGGEVNTEAFF.

The J gene is TRBJ1-1, the V gene TRBV19, with D unresolved. V lost 7 bases and J 1 base, leaving 7 bases between the germline ends. CDR1 is LNHDA, CDR2 SQIVND, per germline (reference sequence). The length of the CDR3 is 12 residues. The CDR3, as DNA: TGTGCCAGTACTCACTGGAACACTGAAGCTTTCTTT. This translates into CASTHWNTEAFF. Full variable domain (remainder filled in from reference TRBV19 and TRBJ1-1): DGGITQSPKYLFRKEGQNVTLSCEQNLNHDAMYWYRQDPGQGLRLIYYSQIVNDFQKGDIAEGYSVSREKKESFPLTVTSAQKNPTAFYLCASTHWNTEAFFGQGTRLTVV.

In this sample, this clone turned up a few times. The V and J genes are TRBV30 and TRBJ2-7; 8 bases fit TRBD1. Trimming cost V 5 bases and J 7 bases; bases outside gene matches: 1. The CDR3 contains 10 residues. Germline lookup yields CDR1 GTSNPN and CDR2 SVGIG (reference sequence). The CDR3 loop is CAWRQGEQYF. CDR3 bases: TGTGCCTGGCGACAGGGGGAGCAGTACTTC. The whole variable domain, remainder taken from reference TRBV30 and TRBJ2-7, is SQTIHQWPATLVQPVGSPLSLECTVEGTSNPNLYWYRQAAGRGLQLLFYSVGIGQISSEVPQNLSASRPQDRQFILSSKKLLLSDSGFYLCAWRQGEQYFGPGTRLTVT.

J is TRBJ1-2 and V is TRBV5-6; D gene ambiguous. The germline V and J ends were trimmed by 1 base and 4 bases, with 8 bases remaining between them. The CDR3 is made up of 13 amino acids. Germline loops: CDR1 SGHDT, CDR2 YYEEEE. As DNA, the CDR3 is TGTGCCAGCAGCTTGCTGGCCCCCTATGGCTACACCTTC. As protein: CASSLLAPYGYTF.

The chain recombines TRBV5-6 with TRBJ1-2; 7 bases match TRBD1. From germline, CDR1 is SGHDT and CDR2 YYEEEE. There are 16 residues in the CDR3. V gave up 4 bases and J gave up 4 bases; unmatched junction bases: 13. This CDR3 is CASSPLGTDLGYGYTF. Here the CDR3 DNA reads TGTGCCAGCAGCCCCCTGGGGACAGATCTTGGCTATGGCTACACCTTC.

This chain uses TRBV12-3 or TRBV12-4 with TRBJ1-4; TRBD1 is a possible D gene (5 bases). CDR3 length: 13 residues. The V gene lost 5 bases and the J gene lost 10 bases, with 14 bases spanning the gap. Here the CDR3 DNA reads TGTGCCAGCAGTCGAAACCGGGGCGGAAAACTGTTTTTT. As protein: CASSRNRGGKLFF.

Comment on this clone: This CDR3 is also generated by other DNA sequences in the sample. The rearrangement links TRBV7-2 to TRBJ2-7; perhaps D is TRBD1 or TRBD2 (6 bases each). The CDR3 is 14 amino acids. Deletions cut 1 base from V and 1 base from J, with 8 bases between. CDR1 is SGHTA, CDR2 FQGNSA, per germline. CDR3: CASSLVGGSYEQYF. CDR3 bases: TGTGCCAGCAGCTTAGTAGGGGGGTCCTACGAGCAGTACTTC.

A remark on this clone: The same CDR3 is also encoded by other DNA sequences in this sample. This chain uses TRBV5-1 with TRBJ1-2; D might be TRBD1 (6 bases). V was cut by 2 bases and J by 3 bases, with 8 bases left in between. The CDR3 has 13 residues. The germline gives CDR1 SGHRS, CDR2 YFSETQ. CDR3 sequence: CASSLQGDYGYTF. The DNA for the CDR3 is TGCGCCAGCAGCTTACAGGGCGACTATGGCTACACCTTC.

This rearrangement joins TRBV2 to TRBJ1-5; TRBD1 matches at 7 bases. The CDR3 consists of 16 residues. With V trimmed by 5 bases and J by 4 bases, 11 bases remained unmatched. Per germline, CDR1 SNHLY and CDR2 FYNNEI. As DNA, the CDR3 is TGTGCCAGCAGTCTTCAACCGGGACAGATAAATCAGCCCCAGCATTTT. It translates to CASSLQPGQINQPQHF.

V gene TRBV24-1 combines with J gene TRBJ2-7; D call uncertain. The germline V gene has CDR1 KGHDR and CDR2 SFDVKD. V lost 4 bases, J lost 5 bases, and 17 bases lay in between. The CDR3 extends over 15 amino acids. The CDR3 loop reads CATSDPQSGGHEQYF. The CDR3 region has the DNA TGTGCCACCAGTGACCCACAAAGTGGTGGTCACGAGCAGTACTTC.

This rearrangement joins TRBV2 to TRBJ2-7, with 8 positions matching TRBD2. The germline V gene encodes CDR1 SNHLY and CDR2 FYNNEI. With 6 bases clipped from V and 3 bases from J, the junction kept 7 bases outside the gene matches. The CDR3 loop spans 14 amino acids. The CDR3 sequence is CASRGAGGDYEQYF. CDR3 sequence (DNA): TGTGCCAGCAGGGGGGCGGGAGGCGACTACGAGCAGTACTTC.

The chain uses TRBV2 and TRBJ1-2, with a weak D call TRBD1 (6 bases). The CDR3 sequence is 14 residues long. Germline CDR1 reads SNHLY; CDR2 reads FYNNEI. Trimming took 2 bases from V and 8 from J, leaving 15 bases between them. The chain's CDR3 is CASSELEQGEGYTF. CDR3 coding DNA: TGTGCCAGCAGTGAATTGGAACAGGGTGAGGGCTACACCTTC.

This chain connects TRBV30 to TRBJ1-1; D uncertain. CDR3 length: 12 residues. Per germline, CDR1 GTSNPN and CDR2 SVGIG (reference sequence). Between the trimmed V and J ends, which lost 5 bases and 5 bases, there was a span of 12 bases. Written as DNA, the CDR3 is TGTGCCTGGCGGGGAGTGGGGACTGAAGCTTTCTTT. As protein: CAWRGVGTEAFF.

V gene TRBV4-2 combines with J gene TRBJ2-1; 7 bases are shared with TRBD2. The CDR3 spans 17 residues. Germline V gives CDR1 LGHNA, CDR2 YNFKEQ. The V and J ends lost 0 bases and 4 bases, in that order; junction bases with no gene match: 9. CDR3 residues: CASSQDPGAGSYNEQFF. The DNA of the CDR3 is TGTGCCAGCAGCCAAGATCCGGGAGCGGGGTCGTACAATGAGCAGTTCTTC.

This chain links TRBV12-5 with TRBJ2-2, with 9 bases lining up with TRBD1. CDR3 length equals 14 residues. V was pared by 7 bases and J by 3 bases, with 3 bases of the junction left unmatched. Germline CDR1 LGHNT, CDR2 FRNRAP. The CDR3 loop reads CASDGTGYTGELFF. CDR3 coding DNA: TGTGCTAGTGACGGGACAGGGTACACCGGGGAGCTGTTTTTT. Drawing the rest from reference TRBV12-5 and TRBJ2-2, the complete variable domain is DARVTQTPRHKVTEMGQEVTMRCQPILGHNTVFWYRQTMMQGLELLAYFRNRAPLDDSGMPKDRFSAEMPDATLATLKIQPSEPRDSAVYFCASDGTGYTGELFFGEGSRLTVL.

V gene TRBV7-2 combines with J gene TRBJ2-5; D is perhaps TRBD1 (6 bases). Germline CDR1 SGHTA, CDR2 FQGNSA. V was pared by 5 bases and J by 4 bases, with 11 bases between. The CDR3 runs 13 residues. CDR3 region: CASSPQGSETQYF. CDR3 coding DNA: TGTGCCAGCAGCCCACAGGGTTCAGAGACCCAGTACTTC. The variable domain in full, with the rest retrieved from reference TRBV7-2 and TRBJ2-5, is GAGVSQSPSNKVTEKGKDVELRCDPISGHTALYWYRQSLGQGLEFLIYFQGNSAPDKSGLPSDRFSAERTGGSVSTLTIQRTQQEDSAVYLCASSPQGSETQYFGPGTRLLVL.

This clone was observed a handful of times. The chain is built from TRBV2 and TRBJ1-5; 11 nucleotides align to TRBD1. The germline gives CDR1 SNHLY, CDR2 FYNNEI. The CDR3 is 14 residues long. V lost 6 bases and J lost 9; bases outside the gene matches: 7. CDR3 amino acids: CASRAGQGAPPQHF. The CDR3 nucleotides are TGTGCCAGCAGAGCTGGACAGGGGGCGCCGCCCCAGCATTTT. Variable domain in full (rest from reference TRBV2 and TRBJ1-5): EPEVTQTPSHQVTQMGQEVILRCVPISNHLYFYWYRQILGQKVEFLVSFYNNEISEKSEIFDDQFSVERPDGSNFTLKIRSTKLEDSAMYFCASRAGQGAPPQHFGDGTRLSIL.